This entry features one TCR beta chain sequence. One entry per CDR3 protein results from TCRdb running MiXCR on the multiplex PCR reads. The sample lists about 150,000 distinct CDR3 sequences, approximately 29% occurring once. The lymph nodes were axillary draining lymph nodes from breast cancer patients. The source of the sample is a study of breast tumors, draining lymph nodes, adjacent tissues. J gave up 5 bases and V 1 base, and 7 bases lay outside the gene matches. The CDR3 runs to 15 residues. The germline CDR1 and CDR2 sequences are SGHTA and FQGNSA. This clonotype originated in a female donor with breast cancer. Some clones in this sample may be carry-over from other donors' samples. This sequence joins TRBV7-2 and TRBJ2-5; TRBD1 aligns across 7 bases. Sequenced: axillary lymph node tissue. CDR3 protein: CASSLGGQPSETQYF. DNA for the CDR3: TGTGCCAGCAGCTTAGGGGGACAGCCATCGGAGACCCAGTACTTC.